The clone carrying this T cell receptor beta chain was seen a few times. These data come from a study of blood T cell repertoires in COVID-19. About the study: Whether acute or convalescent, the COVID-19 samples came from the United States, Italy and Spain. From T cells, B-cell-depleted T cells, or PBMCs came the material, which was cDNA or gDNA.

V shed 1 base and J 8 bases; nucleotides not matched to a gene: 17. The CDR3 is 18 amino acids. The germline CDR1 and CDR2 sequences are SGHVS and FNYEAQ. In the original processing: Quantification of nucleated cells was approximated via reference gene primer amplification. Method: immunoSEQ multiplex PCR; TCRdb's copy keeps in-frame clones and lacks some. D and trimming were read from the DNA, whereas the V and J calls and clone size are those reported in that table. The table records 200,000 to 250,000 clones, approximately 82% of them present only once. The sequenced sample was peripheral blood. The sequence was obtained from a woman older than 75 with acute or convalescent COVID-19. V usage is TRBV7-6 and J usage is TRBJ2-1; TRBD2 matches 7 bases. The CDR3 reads CASSLVGGVTGESDEQFF. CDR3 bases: TGTGCCAGCAGCTTAGTTGGGGGGGTGACGGGAGAGTCCGATGAGCAGTTCTTC.